A single sample is the source of the 26 T cell receptor beta chains below, sequenced in a study of shared clonotypes between healthy human individuals. The repertoire was sequenced with immunoSEQ multiplex PCR; TCRdb's copy has only in-frame clones and lacks some. Altogether some 500,000 clones are present, approximately 94% being singletons, with the ten largest covering 0.055% to 0.075%. Sequenced input: naive CD4+ T cells sorted from blood. The subset is: CD45RA+ positively selected. Receptors were obtained from a woman in her 30s in good health.

This chain links TRBV5-1 with TRBJ2-6; 8 bases fit TRBD2. J lost 3 bases, V lost 3 bases, and 11 bases had no gene match. Germline V gene data show CDR1 as SGHRS and CDR2 as YFSETQ. The CDR3 covers 18 residues. CDR3 loop: CASSWLPGGPVGANVLTF. In DNA form, the CDR3 reads TGCGCCAGCAGCTGGCTGCCGGGAGGGCCAGTTGGGGCCAACGTCCTGACTTTC.

The J gene is TRBJ1-1, the V gene TRBV5-1; D is perhaps TRBD1 (5 bases). The length of the CDR3 is 14 residues. Germline lookup yields CDR1 SGHRS and CDR2 YFSETQ. Trimming pared 0 bases from V and 7 bases from J, leaving 13 bases between. This CDR3 is CASSLAGQGLEAFF. For the CDR3, the DNA is TGCGCCAGCAGCTTGGCCGGGCAGGGCCTTGAAGCTTTCTTT. Complete variable domain (other parts from reference TRBV5-1 and TRBJ1-1): KAGVTQTPRYLIKTRGQQVTLSCSPISGHRSVSWYQQTPGQGLQFLFEYFSETQRNKGNFPGRFSGRQFSNSRSEMNVSTLELGDSALYLCASSLAGQGLEAFFGQGTRLTVV.

The chain combines TRBV5-4 with TRBJ1-2; D may be TRBD1 (6 bases). Germline V gene data show CDR1 as SGHNT and CDR2 as YYREEE (reference sequence). This CDR3 is built from 14 residues. Trimming removed 5 bases at V and 1 base at J, with 12 bases between. The CDR3 DNA sequence: TGTGCCAGCAGTTATCAGGGGATTAACTATGGCTACACCTTC. Its translation is CASSYQGINYGYTF.

The V and J genes are TRBV4-1 and TRBJ1-5; D gene unclear. Germline V gene sequence: CDR1 MGHRA, CDR2 YSYEKL. Trimming left V 1 base short and J 8 bases short, with 9 bases between. This CDR3 has 13 residues. CDR3 region: CASSQGLYEPQHF. The CDR3 DNA is TGCGCCAGCAGCCAAGGACTTTACGAGCCCCAGCATTTT.

The chain couples TRBV11-2 to TRBJ2-1; 7 bases map to TRBD2. The CDR3 runs to 15 residues. The V segment lost 0 bases and the J segment 4 bases; nucleotides outside the gene matches: 3. Germline V lookup: CDR1 SGHAT, CDR2 FQNNGV. CDR3 sequence reads: CASSLELALYNEQFF. The DNA of the CDR3 is TGTGCCAGCAGCTTAGAACTAGCGTTGTACAATGAGCAGTTCTTC.

DNA of the CDR3: TGTGCCAGTAGACAGGGCTATGGCTACACCTTC. Residues: CASRQGYGYTF. The chain joins TRBV27 to TRBJ1-2; 7 bases are shared with TRBD1. This CDR3 comprises 11 residues. The ends lost 9 bases at V and 4 bases at J; junction bases unmatched: 2. The germline V gene has CDR1 MNHEY and CDR2 SMNVEV (reference sequence).

The chain uses TRBV6-9 and TRBJ1-5; D remains ambiguous. The CDR3 has 13 residues. V dropped 8 bases and J dropped 11 bases, with 19 bases sitting between them. Germline CDR1 MNHGY, CDR2 SVAAGI. The DNA of the CDR3 is TGTGCCAGCTCCCGGGCCCAGTCTGTGTCCCAGCATTTT. Amino acids: CASSRAQSVSQHF.

V usage is TRBV9 and J usage is TRBJ2-3, with D perhaps TRBD2 (5 bases). Germline values: CDR1 SGDLS, CDR2 YYNGEE. The CDR3 contains 14 residues. The germline V and J ends were trimmed by 2 bases and 0 bases, with 7 bases remaining between them. The CDR3 DNA reads as TGTGCCAGCAGCGTGACTATTAGCACAGATACGCAGTATTTT. This translates into CASSVTISTDTQYF.

The chain recombines TRBV6-1 with TRBJ2-5; perhaps TRBD2 as D (6 bases). V was pared by 1 base and J by 7 bases, with 13 bases between. CDR3 length: 14 amino acids. Germline CDR1 and CDR2: MNHNS and SASEGT. CDR3 protein: CASSEDALGGTQYF. CDR3 nucleotides: TGTGCCAGCAGTGAAGACGCCTTGGGGGGGACCCAGTACTTC.

The table lists this clone with a count of one. The chain recombines TRBV7-3 with TRBJ1-2, with a tentative D call TRBD1 (5 bases). V shed 5 bases and J shed 4 bases, with 11 bases lying between them. Germline V gene sequence: CDR1 SGHTA, CDR2 FQGTGA. This CDR3 is built from 13 residues. The CDR3 coding sequence is TGTGCCAGCAGCCGGCCGGGGGGCTATGGCTACACCTTC. Translation gives CASSRPGGYGYTF. Full variable domain (remainder filled in from reference TRBV7-3 and TRBJ1-2): GAGVSQTPSNKVTEKGKYVELRCDPISGHTALYWYRQSLGQGPEFLIYFQGTGAADDSGLPNDRFFAVRPEGSVSTLKIQRTERGDSAVYLCASSRPGGYGYTFGSGTRLTVV.

V gene TRBV18 combines with J gene TRBJ1-1, with 9 bases matching TRBD1. From germline, CDR1 is KGHSH and CDR2 LQKENI. V shed 3 bases, J shed 1 base, and the junction held 6 bases outside the gene matches. This CDR3 has 16 amino acids. CDR3 region: CASSPGQGSWNTEAFF. CDR3 DNA: TGTGCCAGCTCACCGGGACAGGGAAGTTGGAACACTGAAGCTTTCTTT.

The gene calls are TRBV29-1 and TRBJ2-7, with 12 bases lining up with TRBD2. CDR1 is SQVTM and CDR2 is ANQGSEA in the germline V gene. Germline trimming cut 4 bases from V and 3 bases from J; bases unmatched to any gene: 4. The CDR3 has 14 amino acids. CDR3 in DNA: TGCAGCGTTGCTAGACTAGCGGGGGACTACGAGCAGTACTTC. Its translation: CSVARLAGDYEQYF.

This chain connects TRBV28 to TRBJ2-1; TRBD1 agrees at 7 bases. The V and J ends lost 7 bases and 7 bases, in that order; junction bases with no gene match: 10. The CDR3 totals 14 residues. Germline CDR1 is MDHEN and CDR2 is SYDVKM. In DNA, the CDR3 is TGTGCCAGCAACGAACAGGGGAGTGGGAATGAGCAGTTCTTC. It codes for CASNEQGSGNEQFF. The full variable domain, rest sourced from reference TRBV28 and TRBJ2-1, is DVKVTQSSRYLVKRTGEKVFLECVQDMDHENMFWYRQDPGLGLRLIYFSYDVKMKEKGDIPEGYSVSREKKERFSLILESASTNQTSMYLCASNEQGSGNEQFFGPGTRLTVL.

The chain employs TRBV7-2 and TRBJ1-6, with a weak D call TRBD1 (5 bases). V was clipped by 6 bases and J by 0 bases, with 9 bases between them. Looked up from germline, CDR1 is SGHTA and CDR2 is FQGNSA. The CDR3 length is 15 residues. This chain's CDR3 is CASSRGSSYNSPLHF. CDR3 DNA sequence: TGTGCCAGCAGTCGGGGGAGCTCCTATAATTCACCCCTCCACTTT.

The chain has TRBV4-2 and TRBJ2-1; 9 nucleotides line up with TRBD2. V lost 0 bases to trimming and J lost 1 base; unmatched junction nucleotides: 1. Germline V gene lookup returns CDR1 LGHNA and CDR2 YNFKEQ. There are 16 residues in the CDR3. The CDR3 spells CASSQEAGGSYNEQFF. CDR3 nucleotides: TGTGCCAGCAGCCAAGAGGCGGGGGGGTCCTACAATGAGCAGTTCTTC.

This CDR3 is CAWSQNRGSETQYF. The CDR3 region has the DNA TGTGCCTGGAGTCAGAACAGGGGGTCGGAGACCCAGTACTTC. The rearrangement uses TRBV30 and TRBJ2-5, with 8 positions matching TRBD1. CDR1 is GTSNPN and CDR2 is SVGIG in the germline V gene (reference sequence). The CDR3 loop spans 14 amino acids. The V segment lost 2 bases and the J segment 5 bases; nucleotides outside the gene matches: 7. The complete variable domain, with remaining parts taken from reference TRBV30 and TRBJ2-5, reads SQTIHQWPATLVQPVGSPLSLECTVEGTSNPNLYWYRQAAGRGLQLLFYSVGIGQISSEVPQNLSASRPQDRQFILSSKKLLLSDSGFYLCAWSQNRGSETQYFGPGTRLLVL.

The genes are TRBV6-4 and TRBJ2-1; 8 bases match TRBD2. V shed 0 bases, J shed 8 bases, and the junction held 6 bases outside the gene matches. The CDR3 totals 15 residues. CDR1 and CDR2 (germline): MRHNA, SNTAGT. The CDR3 bases are TGTGCCAGCAGTGACTCGGGACTAGTGAGCGATGAGCAGTTCTTC. This encodes CASSDSGLVSDEQFF.

The chain uses TRBV28 and TRBJ1-2; no firm D call. The CDR3 contains 12 residues. Trimming took 4 bases from V and 4 from J, leaving 7 bases between them. Germline lookup yields CDR1 MDHEN and CDR2 SYDVKM. CDR3 residues: CASSSMAYGYTF. The CDR3 bases are TGTGCCAGCAGTTCAATGGCCTATGGCTACACCTTC.

The chain recombines TRBV2 with TRBJ2-5; no reliable D call. The J call may not be correct, given that the DNA end is closer to TRBJ2-7. CDR1 and CDR2 from the germline V gene are SNHLY and FYNNEI. The CDR3 is 13 amino acids. The CDR3 coding sequence is TGTGCCAGCAGTGAGGAACAGATCTACGAGCAGTACTTC. Translation gives CASSEEQIYEQYF.

The chain couples TRBV2 to TRBJ2-1, with D tentatively TRBD1 (6 bases). CDR3 length equals 12 residues. CDR1 is SNHLY, CDR2 FYNNEI, per germline. V lost 6 bases and J 9 bases, leaving 12 bases between the germline ends. As DNA, the CDR3 is TGTGCCAGCAGACAACAGGGATTTGAGCAGTTCTTC. Its protein is CASRQQGFEQFF.

This rearrangement joins TRBV5-4 to TRBJ1-1, with 9 bases lining up with TRBD1. Looked up from germline, CDR1 is SGHNT and CDR2 is YYREEE (reference sequence). The J segment lost 5 bases and the V segment lost 2 bases, leaving 7 bases of the junction unmatched. The CDR3 has 15 residues. In DNA, the CDR3 is TGTGCCAGCAGCTTAAGTAGGACAGGGGAAACTGAAGCTTTCTTT. Translating gives CASSLSRTGETEAFF.

This chain connects TRBV5-1 to TRBJ2-2; 9 bases are a match to TRBD2. Germline V gene sequence: CDR1 SGHRS, CDR2 YFSETQ. The CDR3 runs to 16 residues. The junction had 9 bases not matched to a gene; V was cut back by 6 bases and J by 3 bases. CDR3 protein: CASTPIAGDYTGELFF. CDR3 coding DNA: TGCGCCAGCACACCAATAGCGGGAGATTACACCGGGGAGCTGTTTTTT.

The V and J genes are TRBV4-1 and TRBJ1-2, with D possibly matching TRBD1 (5 bases). The germline V gene encodes CDR1 MGHRA and CDR2 YSYEKL. The CDR3 runs 14 residues. Trimming cost V 3 bases and J 3 bases, with 11 bases left between them. CDR3 protein: CASSHLGQDYGYTF. The CDR3, as DNA: TGCGCCAGCAGCCACCTGGGGCAGGACTATGGCTACACCTTC.

The chain combines TRBV28 with TRBJ2-5, with unresolved D. The J call may be in error: the DNA end matches TRBJ2-7 better. Germline-derived CDR1 and CDR2 are MDHEN and SYDVKM. The CDR3 is 13 amino acids. CDR3 in amino acids: CASSSPMGYEQYF. The CDR3 nucleotides read TGTGCCAGCAGTTCACCGATGGGGTACGAGCAGTACTTC.

This chain joins TRBV25-1 and TRBJ1-1; possible D gene TRBD1, 6 bases. The germline CDR1 and CDR2 sequences are MGHDK and SYGVNS. V lost 4 bases to trimming and J lost 4 bases, with 10 bases between them. This CDR3 spans 13 amino acids. CDR3 DNA sequence: TGTGCCAGCAGTGCGGGGGGGCGCACTGAAGCTTTCTTT. Translating it yields CASSAGGRTEAFF.

The chain links TRBV4-1 to TRBJ2-5; tentatively, D is TRBD1 (6 bases). Trimming took off 0 bases at V and 9 bases at J, with 8 bases between the two ends. The CDR3 contains 12 residues. Germline V gives CDR1 MGHRA, CDR2 YSYEKL. CDR3 in DNA: TGCGCCAGCAGCCAAGAAAGGGGGTCCCAGTACTTC. Translated: CASSQERGSQYF.